What follows is one TCR beta chain and its context. The data belong to a study of blood T cell repertoires in COVID-19. About the study: The origin of the acute and convalescent COVID-19 samples was the United States, Italy and Spain.

The germline V gene has CDR1 ENHRY and CDR2 SYGVKD. The V end was cut by 3 bases, the J end by 1 base, with 6 bases between. This CDR3 spans 13 amino acids. Authors' data handling: Researchers report that nucleated cell counts were estimated from reference gene primer amplification. The data were produced by immunoSEQ multiplex PCR, yet TCRdb's version contains in-frame clones alone and is incomplete. V and J calls plus clone size are reproduced from that table; the DNA served to infer D and trimming. The repertoire holds 85,000 to 100,000 clones, around 80% seen once, with about 8.7% in the top ten.

The chain couples TRBV10-3 to TRBJ2-5, with D possibly TRBD1 on 5 matching bases. The sequenced material came from peripheral blood. The clonotype originates from a man aged 45-65 years who had recovered from COVID-19. For the CDR3, the DNA is TGTGCCATCAGTGAACAGGCCCAAGAGACCCAGTACTTC. Amino acids: CAISEQAQETQYF.